These 30 T cell receptor beta chains were all obtained from the same sample, sequenced in a study of early T cells in non-severe SARS-CoV-2 infection. MiXCR was run by TCRdb on the 5' RACE reads, yielding one entry per CDR3 protein. The sample consists of more than 90,000 distinct CDR3 sequences, 8% to 13% of them appearing once. Sequencing was carried out using whole blood. The source of these receptors is an adult who was a healthcare worker with PCR-confirmed SARS-CoV-2 infection or an uninfected control (not recorded which).

The chain couples TRBV20-1 to TRBJ2-1, with 10 bases identical to TRBD2. V lost 0 bases, J lost 8 bases, and 13 bases stayed unmatched. Germline loops: CDR1 DFQATT, CDR2 SNEGSKA (reference sequence). The CDR3 runs 17 residues. The CDR3 loop is CSAREISGRPIDDEQFF. The DNA for the CDR3 is TGCAGTGCTAGAGAGATTAGCGGGAGGCCCATAGACGATGAGCAGTTCTTC.

Turning to this clonotype: This may come from a read error, since a much larger clone is one base off. This chain connects TRBV6-5 to TRBJ2-5, with 8 bases fitting TRBD2. The CDR3 is 14 residues long. Looked up from germline, CDR1 is MNHEY and CDR2 is SVGAGI. This CDR3 is CASSVVRGGETRYF. Here the CDR3 DNA reads TGTGCCAGCAGTGTAGTTCGGGGGGGAGAGACCCGGTACTTC.

The CDR3 is CASSLAGTYHEQFF. The CDR3 DNA sequence: TGTGCCAGCAGCCTCGCCGGGACTTACCATGAGCAGTTCTTC. The V gene is TRBV3-1, the J gene TRBJ2-1; D is perhaps TRBD2 (6 bases). V was shortened by 4 bases and J by 8 bases, with 15 bases between the two germline ends. The V gene's germline CDR1 is LGHDT and CDR2 YNNKEL (reference sequence). The length of the CDR3 is 14 residues.

This clonotype has ten or more counts. This sequence joins TRBV7-6 and TRBJ2-3; D is unresolved. CDR1 and CDR2 from the germline V gene are SGHVS and FNYEAQ. Trimming pared 6 bases from V and 6 bases from J, leaving 22 bases between. The CDR3 is made up of 16 amino acids. The CDR3 sequence: CASSLTHQGRLDTQYF. CDR3 nucleotide sequence: TGTGCCAGCAGTTTAACCCACCAAGGACGTCTGGATACGCAGTATTTT.

The chain is built from TRBV29-1 and TRBJ2-5; D uncertain. The CDR3 has 13 residues. CDR1 SQVTM and CDR2 ANQGSEA come from the germline V gene. Trimming took 3 bases from V and 1 from J, leaving 9 bases between them. DNA for the CDR3: TGCAGCGTTGACAGACCGACCCAAGAGACCCAGTACTTC. Its protein product is CSVDRPTQETQYF. Complete variable domain (other parts from reference TRBV29-1 and TRBJ2-5): SAVISQKPSRDICQRGTSLTIQCQVDSQVTMMFWYRQQPGQSLTLIATANQGSEATYESGFVIDKFPISRPNLTFSTLTVSNMSPEDSSIYLCSVDRPTQETQYFGPGTRLLVL.

This chain uses TRBV7-8 with TRBJ2-7; a possible D gene is TRBD1 (6 bases). The V end lost 5 bases, the J end lost 0 bases, and 14 bases lay between the germline ends. There are 15 residues in the CDR3. Looked up from germline, CDR1 is SGHVS and CDR2 is FQNEAQ. The CDR3 reads CASSQTTGFSYEQYF. The CDR3 DNA reads as TGTGCCAGCAGCCAGACTACAGGGTTCTCCTACGAGCAGTACTTC.

The genes are TRBV5-6 and TRBJ1-2; the match to TRBD1 covers 8 bases. Germline loops: CDR1 SGHDT, CDR2 YYEEEE. The CDR3 contains 16 residues. J was trimmed by 1 base and V by 3 bases; bases with no gene match: 8. This chain's CDR3 is CASSWVGQGVNYGYTF. In DNA form, the CDR3 reads TGTGCCAGCAGCTGGGTCGGACAGGGAGTTAACTATGGCTACACCTTC.

The chain couples TRBV18 to TRBJ1-3, with 8 positions matching TRBD1. The V and J ends lost 3 bases and 4 bases, in that order; junction bases with no gene match: 8. Germline CDR1 KGHSH, CDR2 LQKENI. The CDR3 sequence is 16 residues long. The CDR3 is CASSPRQGAGGNTIYF. DNA of the CDR3: TGTGCCAGCTCACCGAGGCAGGGGGCCGGAGGAAACACCATATATTTT.

The chain combines TRBV4-1 with TRBJ2-7; 7 positions agree with TRBD1. Per the germline V gene, CDR1 is MGHRA and CDR2 is YSYEKL. J lost 2 bases, V lost 5 bases, and 6 bases had no gene match. The CDR3 is 14 residues long. The CDR3 DNA reads TGCGCCAGCAGCGATCGACAGGGAGCCTACGAGCAGTACTTC. The encoded protein is CASSDRQGAYEQYF.

This clonotype was seen at least ten times. V usage is TRBV5-8 and J usage is TRBJ2-7, with TRBD2 matching over 7 bases. The CDR3 has 16 amino acids. Losses at the gene ends were 3 bases for V and 0 bases for J; bases not matched to a gene: 9. CDR1 and CDR2 from the germline V gene are SGHTS and YDEGEE. CDR3 residues: CASSSGRGPFSYEQYF. DNA for the CDR3: TGTGCCAGCAGCTCTGGGAGGGGACCTTTCTCCTACGAGCAGTACTTC.

This chain links TRBV2 with TRBJ1-5; D may be TRBD1 (5 bases). CDR1 SNHLY and CDR2 FYNNEI come from the germline V gene. CDR3 length equals 14 residues. V was trimmed by 4 bases and J by 3 bases, leaving 10 bases between them. This CDR3 is CASSGQMINQPQHF. The CDR3 coding sequence is TGTGCCAGCAGTGGACAGATGATCAATCAGCCCCAGCATTTT.

The chain employs TRBV12-3 or TRBV12-4 and TRBJ1-1, with D unresolved. Trimming took off 7 bases at V and 12 bases at J, with 18 bases between the two ends. CDR3 length: 12 residues. As DNA, the CDR3 is TGTGCCAGCATAAAAGGTCCTCTTAAGCCTTTCTTT. Protein product: CASIKGPLKPFF.

This clonotype was detected ten times or more. The V gene is TRBV12-3 or TRBV12-4, the J gene TRBJ2-7, with a weak D call TRBD2 (6 bases). Trimming shortened V by 5 bases and J by 3 bases, and 14 bases separated the two germline ends. The CDR3 consists of 14 residues. In nucleotides, the CDR3 is TGTGCCAGCAGTCCTCCATCGGGGGTCTACGAGCAGTACTTC. It codes for CASSPPSGVYEQYF.

The table lists this clonotype with a few counts. The chain couples TRBV7-8 to TRBJ1-1; D unresolved. Germline assignment: CDR1 SGHVS and CDR2 FQNEAQ. The V end lost 7 bases, the J end lost 0 bases, and 12 bases lay between the germline ends. The CDR3 totals 14 residues. The CDR3: CASTFNHMNTEAFF. The CDR3, as DNA: TGTGCCAGCACCTTTAATCACATGAACACTGAAGCTTTCTTT. The whole variable domain, remainder taken from reference TRBV7-8 and TRBJ1-1, is GAGVSQSPRYKVAKRGQDVALRCDPISGHVSLFWYQQALGQGPEFLTYFQNEAQLDKSGLPSDRFFAERPEGSVSTLKIQRTQQEDSAVYLCASTFNHMNTEAFFGQGTRLTVV.

This clonotype was observed a few times. V gene TRBV7-2 combines with J gene TRBJ1-1; tentatively, D is TRBD1 (5 bases). This CDR3 is built from 13 residues. Per the germline V gene, CDR1 is SGHTA and CDR2 is FQGNSA. With 1 base removed from V and 9 bases from J, the gap between germline ends came to 12 bases. The CDR3 DNA is TGTGCCAGCAGCTTAGAGGGACTTCGGAAAGCTTTCTTT. This gives the protein CASSLEGLRKAFF.

This clonotype occurred many times. The chain has TRBV12-3 or TRBV12-4 and TRBJ2-7; perhaps TRBD1 as D (6 bases). The germline V and J ends were trimmed by 6 bases and 3 bases, with 12 bases remaining between them. The CDR3 runs to 13 residues. CDR3 region: CASSRDRSYEQYF. DNA of the CDR3: TGTGCCAGCAGCAGAGACAGGAGCTACGAGCAGTACTTC.

In this sample, this clonotype turned up many times. The J gene is TRBJ2-5, the V gene TRBV28; D is possibly TRBD1 (6 bases). Per the germline V gene, CDR1 is MDHEN and CDR2 is SYDVKM. The CDR3 contains 14 residues. V lost 4 bases and J lost 2, with 11 bases in between. The CDR3 coding sequence is TGTGCCAGCAGTTCTAGGGGGAGTCAAGAGACCCAGTACTTC. It codes for CASSSRGSQETQYF.

The sample holds a few counts of this clonotype. The V gene is TRBV27, the J gene TRBJ1-1; 9 positions agree with TRBD1. This CDR3 comprises 14 residues. Germline CDR1 reads MNHEY; CDR2 reads SMNVEV (reference sequence). V dropped 6 bases and J dropped 1; count of bases not matched to a gene: 3. The CDR3 region has the DNA TGTGCCAGCAGCACAGGGGGCTGGAACACTGAAGCTTTCTTT. It is translated as CASSTGGWNTEAFF.

This chain links TRBV28 with TRBJ1-5; D unresolved. Trimming cost V 8 bases and J 1 base, with 12 bases left between them. CDR3 length: 14 amino acids. In germline, CDR1 is MDHEN, CDR2 SYDVKM. CDR3 bases: TGTGCCAGCGGTAGGACGCACAGCAATCAGCCCCAGCATTTT. Encoded protein: CASGRTHSNQPQHF. The entire variable domain, with the rest obtained from reference TRBV28 and TRBJ1-5, is as follows: DVKVTQSSRYLVKRTGEKVFLECVQDMDHENMFWYRQDPGLGLRLIYFSYDVKMKEKGDIPEGYSVSREKKERFSLILESASTNQTSMYLCASGRTHSNQPQHFGDGTRLSIL.

The genes are TRBV25-1 and TRBJ1-2; D call uncertain. Trimming pared 3 bases from V and 0 bases from J, leaving 8 bases between. There are 14 residues in the CDR3. The germline gives CDR1 MGHDK, CDR2 SYGVNS. CDR3 residues: CASSEAKANYGYTF. In DNA, the CDR3 is TGTGCCAGCAGTGAGGCTAAGGCTAACTATGGCTACACCTTC.

This clonotype was detected ten times or more. This chain links TRBV5-1 with TRBJ2-4; D is possibly TRBD1 (5 bases). The CDR3 covers 12 residues. Trimming left V 3 bases short and J 8 bases short, with 9 bases between. Germline V CDR1 and CDR2: SGHRS, YFSETQ. The CDR3 spells CASSSQGYIQYF. Written as DNA, the CDR3 is TGCGCCAGCAGCTCCCAGGGATACATTCAGTACTTC.

This clonotype was observed a handful of times. The V call is TRBV20-1, the J call TRBJ1-6; 7 bases fit TRBD1. V lost 0 bases, J lost 8 bases, and 7 bases stayed unmatched. This CDR3 contains 15 residues. Germline CDR1 reads DFQATT; CDR2 reads SNEGSKA (reference sequence). The CDR3 DNA sequence: TGCAGTGCTAGAGATCACAGACAGGGAGATTCACCCCTCCACTTT. It codes for CSARDHRQGDSPLHF.

There are a few counts of this clonotype. The rearrangement uses TRBV6-2 or TRBV6-3 and TRBJ1-2, with 9 bases identical to TRBD1. The CDR3 loop spans 14 amino acids. Trimming took 8 bases from V and 2 from J; bases not matched to a gene: 6. Germline V lookup: CDR1 MNHEY, CDR2 SVGEGT. CDR3 DNA: TGTGCCAGCTCCGGGACAGGGAAGAACTATGGCTACACCTTC. Residues: CASSGTGKNYGYTF.

The chain recombines TRBV6-6 with TRBJ1-1; 7 nucleotides line up with TRBD1. The CDR3 sequence is 17 residues long. Germline assignment: CDR1 MNHNY and CDR2 SVGAGI (reference sequence). The V segment lost 3 bases and the J segment 6 bases; nucleotides outside the gene matches: 16. CDR3 region: CASSYFVLGTETSEAFF. The CDR3 nucleotides are TGTGCCAGCAGTTATTTCGTTCTAGGGACAGAAACCTCTGAAGCTTTCTTT.

The gene calls are TRBV12-3 or TRBV12-4 and TRBJ1-1, with D tentatively TRBD1 (5 bases). Between the trimmed V and J ends, which lost 5 bases and 4 bases, there was a span of 17 bases. The CDR3 contains 15 residues. For the CDR3, the DNA is TGTGCCAGCAGTCATAATGCAGGGAGTGGCACTGAAGCTTTCTTT. Its protein product is CASSHNAGSGTEAFF.

This clonotype occurred a few times. The gene calls are TRBV19 and TRBJ2-1; 8 positions agree with TRBD1. CDR1 and CDR2 from the germline V gene are LNHDA and SQIVND (reference sequence). The V and J ends lost 8 bases and 2 bases, in that order; junction bases with no gene match: 2. CDR3 length equals 13 residues. CDR3 sequence reads: CASRQGPYNEQFF. DNA for the CDR3: TGTGCCAGTCGACAGGGGCCCTACAATGAGCAGTTCTTC.

The chain joins TRBV7-6 to TRBJ1-1, with no clear D. CDR3 length: 14 residues. The germline V and J ends were trimmed by 4 bases and 0 bases, with 9 bases remaining between them. Germline CDR1 reads SGHVS; CDR2 reads FNYEAQ. CDR3 region: CASSSHNVNTEAFF. The DNA for the CDR3 is TGTGCCAGCAGCTCCCACAACGTGAACACTGAAGCTTTCTTT.

The table lists this clonotype with many counts. V and J are TRBV7-6 and TRBJ1-2, with 8 bases aligning to TRBD1. Trimming cost V 5 bases and J 4 bases; bases outside gene matches: 3. There are 13 residues in the CDR3. Germline CDR1 is SGHVS and CDR2 is FNYEAQ. CDR3 DNA: TGTGCCAGCAGCCCAGGACAGGGCTATGGCTACACCTTC. Amino acid sequence: CASSPGQGYGYTF.

This clonotype was detected only a few times. The gene calls are TRBV20-1 and TRBJ1-1; no reliable D call. Germline V gives CDR1 DFQATT, CDR2 SNEGSKA (reference sequence). Trimming took off 1 base at V and 8 bases at J, with 11 bases between the two ends. The CDR3 runs to 12 residues. The CDR3 loop is CSARVSDYEAFF. As DNA, the CDR3 is TGCAGTGCTAGAGTATCCGATTACGAAGCTTTCTTT.

This clonotype was observed a single time. V and J are TRBV29-1 and TRBJ2-7; no clear D gene. This CDR3 comprises 14 residues. Germline assignment: CDR1 SQVTM and CDR2 ANQGSEA. V was shortened by 4 bases and J by 0 bases, with 13 bases between the two germline ends. The DNA for the CDR3 is TGCAGCGTTGTATGGGTTCGTCCCTCCTACGAGCAGTACTTC. Translated, it gives CSVVWVRPSYEQYF.